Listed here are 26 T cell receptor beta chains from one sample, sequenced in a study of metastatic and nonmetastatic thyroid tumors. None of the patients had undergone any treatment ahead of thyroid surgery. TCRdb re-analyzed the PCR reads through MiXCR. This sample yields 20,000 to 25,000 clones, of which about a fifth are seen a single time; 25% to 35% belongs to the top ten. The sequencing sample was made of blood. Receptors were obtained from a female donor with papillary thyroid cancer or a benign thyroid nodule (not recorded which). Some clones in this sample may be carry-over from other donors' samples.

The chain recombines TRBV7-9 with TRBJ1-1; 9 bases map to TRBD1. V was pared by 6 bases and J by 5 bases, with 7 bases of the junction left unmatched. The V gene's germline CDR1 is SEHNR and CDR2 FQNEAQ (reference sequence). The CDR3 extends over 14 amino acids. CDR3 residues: CASRLTGGVTEAFF. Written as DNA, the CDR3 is TGTGCCAGCAGGCTGACAGGGGGAGTGACTGAAGCTTTCTTT. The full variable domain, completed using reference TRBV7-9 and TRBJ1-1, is DTGVSQNPRHKITKRGQNVTFRCDPISEHNRLYWYRQTLGQGPEFLTYFQNEAQLEKSRLLSDRFSAERPKGSFSTLEIQRTEQGDSAMYLCASRLTGGVTEAFFGQGTRLTVV.

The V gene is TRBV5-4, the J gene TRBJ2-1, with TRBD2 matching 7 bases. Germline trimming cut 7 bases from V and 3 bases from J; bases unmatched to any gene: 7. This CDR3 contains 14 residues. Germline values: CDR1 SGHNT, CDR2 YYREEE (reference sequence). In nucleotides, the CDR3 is TGTGCCAGCTCTCGGGGGGTGGACTACAATGAGCAGTTCTTC. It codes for CASSRGVDYNEQFF.

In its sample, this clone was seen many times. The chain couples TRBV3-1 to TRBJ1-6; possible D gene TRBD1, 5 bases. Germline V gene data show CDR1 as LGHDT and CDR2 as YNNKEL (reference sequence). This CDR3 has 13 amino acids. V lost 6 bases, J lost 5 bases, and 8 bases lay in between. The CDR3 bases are TGTGCCAGCAGGGGGGTGGATAATTCACCCCTCCACTTT. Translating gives CASRGVDNSPLHF.

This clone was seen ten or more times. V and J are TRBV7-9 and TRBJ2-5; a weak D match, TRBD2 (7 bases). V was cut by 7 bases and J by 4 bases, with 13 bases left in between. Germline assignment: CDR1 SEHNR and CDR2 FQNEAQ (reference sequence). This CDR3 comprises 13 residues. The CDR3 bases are TGTGCCAGCACGGGAAGGGGGGGAGAGACCCAGTACTTC. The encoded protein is CASTGRGGETQYF. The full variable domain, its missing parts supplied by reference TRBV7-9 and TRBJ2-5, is DTGVSQNPRHKITKRGQNVTFRCDPISEHNRLYWYRQTLGQGPEFLTYFQNEAQLEKSRLLSDRFSAERPKGSFSTLEIQRTEQGDSAMYLCASTGRGGETQYFGPGTRLLVL.

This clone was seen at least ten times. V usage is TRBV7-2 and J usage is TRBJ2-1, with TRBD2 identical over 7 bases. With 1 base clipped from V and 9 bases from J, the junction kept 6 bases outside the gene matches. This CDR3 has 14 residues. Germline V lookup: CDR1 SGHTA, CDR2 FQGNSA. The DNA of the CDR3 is TGTGCCAGCAGCTTAGTCTGGCGGGAGAGTGAGCAGTTCTTC. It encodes CASSLVWRESEQFF.

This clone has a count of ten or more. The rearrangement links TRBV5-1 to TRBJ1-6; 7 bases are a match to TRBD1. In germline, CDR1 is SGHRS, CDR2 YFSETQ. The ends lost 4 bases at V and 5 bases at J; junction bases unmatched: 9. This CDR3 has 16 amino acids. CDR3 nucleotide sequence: TGCGCCAGCAGCCGGGACAGTCCCGGCGATAATTCACCCCTCCACTTT. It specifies CASSRDSPGDNSPLHF.

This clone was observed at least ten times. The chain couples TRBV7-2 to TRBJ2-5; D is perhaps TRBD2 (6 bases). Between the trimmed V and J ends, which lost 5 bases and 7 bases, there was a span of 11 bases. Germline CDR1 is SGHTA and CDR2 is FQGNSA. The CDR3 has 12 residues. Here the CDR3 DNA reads TGTGCCAGCAGCCTGACCGGGGGGACCCAGTACTTC. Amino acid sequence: CASSLTGGTQYF.

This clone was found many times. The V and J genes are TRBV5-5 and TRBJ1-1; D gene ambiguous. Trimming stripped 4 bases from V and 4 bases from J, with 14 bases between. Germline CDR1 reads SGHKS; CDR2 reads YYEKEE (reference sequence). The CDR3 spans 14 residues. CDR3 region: CASSQDGLGTEAFF. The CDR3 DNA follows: TGTGCCAGCAGCCAGGACGGTTTAGGCACTGAAGCTTTCTTT.

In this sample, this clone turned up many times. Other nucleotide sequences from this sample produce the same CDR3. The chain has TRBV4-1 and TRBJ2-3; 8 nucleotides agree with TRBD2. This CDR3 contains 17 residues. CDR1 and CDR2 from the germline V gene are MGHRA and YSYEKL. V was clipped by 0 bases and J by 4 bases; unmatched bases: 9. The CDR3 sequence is CASSQDPKRGGADTQYF. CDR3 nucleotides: TGCGCCAGCAGCCAAGATCCAAAACGGGGGGGTGCAGATACGCAGTATTTT.

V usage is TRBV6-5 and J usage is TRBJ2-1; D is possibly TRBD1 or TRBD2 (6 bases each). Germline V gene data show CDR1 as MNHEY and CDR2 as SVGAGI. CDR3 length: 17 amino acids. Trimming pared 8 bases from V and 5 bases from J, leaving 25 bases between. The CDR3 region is CASRYLTIGGVNNEQFF. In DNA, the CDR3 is TGTGCCAGCCGCTACCTGACTATCGGGGGCGTTAACAATGAGCAGTTCTTC.

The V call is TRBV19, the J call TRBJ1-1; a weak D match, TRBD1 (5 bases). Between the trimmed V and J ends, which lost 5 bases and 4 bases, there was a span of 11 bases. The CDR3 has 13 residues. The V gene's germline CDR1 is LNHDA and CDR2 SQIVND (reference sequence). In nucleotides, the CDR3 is TGTGCCAGTAGTCCCCCGGGGCGCACTGAAGCTTTCTTT. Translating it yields CASSPPGRTEAFF.

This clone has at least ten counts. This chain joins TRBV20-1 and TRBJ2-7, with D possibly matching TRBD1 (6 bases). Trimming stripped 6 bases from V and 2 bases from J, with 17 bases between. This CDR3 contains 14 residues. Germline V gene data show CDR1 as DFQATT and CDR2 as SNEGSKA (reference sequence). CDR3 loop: CSAKNRDTTYEQYF. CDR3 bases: TGCAGTGCCAAAAACCGGGACACGACCTACGAGCAGTACTTC.

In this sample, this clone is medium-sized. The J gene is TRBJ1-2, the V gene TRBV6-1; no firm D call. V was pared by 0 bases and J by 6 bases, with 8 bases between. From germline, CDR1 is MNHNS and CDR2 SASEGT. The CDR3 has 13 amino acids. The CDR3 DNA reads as TGTGCCAGCAGTGAAGCGGCTGGGAATGGCTACACCTTC. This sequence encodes CASSEAAGNGYTF.

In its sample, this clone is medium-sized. CDR3 loop: CASRTYGYTF. As DNA, the CDR3 is TGTGCCAGCAGGACCTATGGCTACACCTTC. The chain is built from TRBV6-1 and TRBJ1-2, with unresolved D. The CDR3 spans 10 residues. V was clipped by 6 bases and J by 4 bases, with 3 bases between them. CDR1 and CDR2 from the germline V gene are MNHNS and SASEGT.

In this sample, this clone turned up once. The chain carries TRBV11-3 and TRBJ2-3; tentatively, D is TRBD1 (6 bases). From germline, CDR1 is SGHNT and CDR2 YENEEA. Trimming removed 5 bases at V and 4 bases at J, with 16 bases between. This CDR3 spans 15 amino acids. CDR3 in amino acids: CASSHGQWRSDTQYF. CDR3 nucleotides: TGTGCCAGCAGCCACGGACAGTGGAGATCAGATACGCAGTATTTT.

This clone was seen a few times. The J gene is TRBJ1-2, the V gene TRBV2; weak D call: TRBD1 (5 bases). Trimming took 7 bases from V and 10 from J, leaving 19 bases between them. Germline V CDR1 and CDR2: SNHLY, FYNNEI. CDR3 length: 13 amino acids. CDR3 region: CASTWDQRVVYTF. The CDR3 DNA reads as TGTGCCAGCACCTGGGACCAAAGGGTGGTCTACACCTTC.

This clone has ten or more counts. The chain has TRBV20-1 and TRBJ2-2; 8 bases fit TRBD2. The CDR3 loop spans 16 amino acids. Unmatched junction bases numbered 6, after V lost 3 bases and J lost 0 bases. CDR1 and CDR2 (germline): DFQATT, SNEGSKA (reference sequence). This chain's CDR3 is CSARDSGDPNTGELFF. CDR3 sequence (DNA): TGCAGTGCTAGGGATAGCGGGGACCCGAACACCGGGGAGCTGTTTTTT.

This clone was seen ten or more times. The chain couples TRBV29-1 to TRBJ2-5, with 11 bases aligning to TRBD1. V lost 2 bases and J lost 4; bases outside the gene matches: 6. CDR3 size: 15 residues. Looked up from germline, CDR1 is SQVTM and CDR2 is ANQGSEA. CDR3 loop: CSVEHGQGASETQYF. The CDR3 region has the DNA TGCAGCGTTGAACACGGACAGGGGGCGTCAGAGACCCAGTACTTC. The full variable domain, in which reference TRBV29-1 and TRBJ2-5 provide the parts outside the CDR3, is SAVISQKPSRDICQRGTSLTIQCQVDSQVTMMFWYRQQPGQSLTLIATANQGSEATYESGFVIDKFPISRPNLTFSTLTVSNMSPEDSSIYLCSVEHGQGASETQYFGPGTRLLVL.

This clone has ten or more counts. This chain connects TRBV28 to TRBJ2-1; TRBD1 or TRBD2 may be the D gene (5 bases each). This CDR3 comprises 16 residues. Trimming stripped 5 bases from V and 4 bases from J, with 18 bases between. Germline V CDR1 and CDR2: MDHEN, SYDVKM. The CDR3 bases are TGTGCCAGCAGTCCTCTGGCAGGGACCCTATACAATGAGCAGTTCTTC. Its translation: CASSPLAGTLYNEQFF. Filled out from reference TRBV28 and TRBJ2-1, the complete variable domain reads DVKVTQSSRYLVKRTGEKVFLECVQDMDHENMFWYRQDPGLGLRLIYFSYDVKMKEKGDIPEGYSVSREKKERFSLILESASTNQTSMYLCASSPLAGTLYNEQFFGPGTRLTVL.

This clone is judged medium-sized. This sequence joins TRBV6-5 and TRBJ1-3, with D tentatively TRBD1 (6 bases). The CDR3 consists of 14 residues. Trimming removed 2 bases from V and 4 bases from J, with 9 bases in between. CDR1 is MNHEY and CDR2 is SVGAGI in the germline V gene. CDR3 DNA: TGTGCCAGCAGTTACGGGCAGGGGGGAAACACCATATATTTT. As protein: CASSYGQGGNTIYF.

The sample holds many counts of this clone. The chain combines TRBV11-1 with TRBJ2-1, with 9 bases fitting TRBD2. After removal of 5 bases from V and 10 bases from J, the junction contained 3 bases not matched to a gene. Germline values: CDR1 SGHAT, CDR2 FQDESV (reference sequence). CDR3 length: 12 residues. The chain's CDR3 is CASSHGTSEQFF. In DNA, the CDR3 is TGTGCCAGCAGCCACGGGACTAGCGAGCAGTTCTTC.

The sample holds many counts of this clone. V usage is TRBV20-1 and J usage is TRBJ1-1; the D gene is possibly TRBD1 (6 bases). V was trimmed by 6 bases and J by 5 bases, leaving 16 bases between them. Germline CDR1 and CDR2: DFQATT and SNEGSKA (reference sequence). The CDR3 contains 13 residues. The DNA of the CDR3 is TGCAGTGCCCAAGGCAGGGGATGGACTGAAGCTTTCTTT. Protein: CSAQGRGWTEAFF.

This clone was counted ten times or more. The CDR3 bases are TGTGCCAGCTCACCCGGGACAGGGGGCCTAAACAATGAGCAGTTCTTC. This gives the protein CASSPGTGGLNNEQFF. The chain combines TRBV18 with TRBJ2-1, with TRBD1 identical over 12 bases. With V trimmed by 3 bases and J by 5 bases, 5 bases remained unmatched. Germline V gene data show CDR1 as KGHSH and CDR2 as LQKENI. The CDR3 has 16 residues.

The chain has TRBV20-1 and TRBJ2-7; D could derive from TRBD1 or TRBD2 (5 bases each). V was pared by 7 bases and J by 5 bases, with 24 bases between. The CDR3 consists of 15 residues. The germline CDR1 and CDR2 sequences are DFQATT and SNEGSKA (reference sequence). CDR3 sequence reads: CSELGPSIQRDEQYF. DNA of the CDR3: TGCAGTGAATTGGGGCCTAGCATTCAACGGGACGAGCAGTACTTC.

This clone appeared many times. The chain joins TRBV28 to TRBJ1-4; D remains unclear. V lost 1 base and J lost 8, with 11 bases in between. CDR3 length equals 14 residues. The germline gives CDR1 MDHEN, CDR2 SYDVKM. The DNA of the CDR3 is TGTGCCAGCAGTTTATCCGGGGTCGGGGAAAAACTGTTTTTT. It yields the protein CASSLSGVGEKLFF.

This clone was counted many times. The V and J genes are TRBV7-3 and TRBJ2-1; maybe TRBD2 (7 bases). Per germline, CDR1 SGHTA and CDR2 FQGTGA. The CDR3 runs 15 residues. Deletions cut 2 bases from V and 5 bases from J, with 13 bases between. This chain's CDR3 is CASSLSGGFDNEQFF. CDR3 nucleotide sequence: TGTGCCAGCAGCTTATCGGGGGGCTTCGACAATGAGCAGTTCTTC.